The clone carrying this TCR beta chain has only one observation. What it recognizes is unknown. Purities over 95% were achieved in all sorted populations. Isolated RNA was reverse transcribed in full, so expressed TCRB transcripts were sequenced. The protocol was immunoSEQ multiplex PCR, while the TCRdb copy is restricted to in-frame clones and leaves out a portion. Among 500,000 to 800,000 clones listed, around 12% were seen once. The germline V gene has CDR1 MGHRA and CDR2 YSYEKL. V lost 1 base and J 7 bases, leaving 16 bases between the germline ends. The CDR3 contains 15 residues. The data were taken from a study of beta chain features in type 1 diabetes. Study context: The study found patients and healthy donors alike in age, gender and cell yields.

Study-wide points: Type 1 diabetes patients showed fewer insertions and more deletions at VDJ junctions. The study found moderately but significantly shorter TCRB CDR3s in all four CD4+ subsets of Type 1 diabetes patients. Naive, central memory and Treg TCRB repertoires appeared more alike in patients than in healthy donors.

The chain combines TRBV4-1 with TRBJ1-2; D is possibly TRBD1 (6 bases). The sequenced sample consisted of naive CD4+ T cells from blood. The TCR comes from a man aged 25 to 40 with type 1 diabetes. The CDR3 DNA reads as TGCGCCAGCAGCCAAGGGGGGGCATTAGGACGTGGCTACACCTTC. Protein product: CASSQGGALGRGYTF.